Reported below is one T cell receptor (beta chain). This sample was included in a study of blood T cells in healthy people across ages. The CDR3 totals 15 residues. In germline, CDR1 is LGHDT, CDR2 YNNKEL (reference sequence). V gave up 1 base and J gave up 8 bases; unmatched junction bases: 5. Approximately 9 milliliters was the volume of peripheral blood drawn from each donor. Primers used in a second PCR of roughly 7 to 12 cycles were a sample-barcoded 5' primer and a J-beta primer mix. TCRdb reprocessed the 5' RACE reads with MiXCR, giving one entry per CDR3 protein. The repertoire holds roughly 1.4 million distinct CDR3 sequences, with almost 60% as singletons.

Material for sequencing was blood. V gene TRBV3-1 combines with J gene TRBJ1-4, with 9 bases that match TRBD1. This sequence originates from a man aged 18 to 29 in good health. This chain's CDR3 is CASSQGDRVLEKLFF. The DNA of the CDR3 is TGTGCCAGCAGCCAAGGGGACAGGGTCTTGGAAAAACTGTTTTTT.